This T cell receptor (beta chain) appears in the sequencing data of a study of blood T cells in healthy people across ages. Findings and limits, study-wide: It was the long-lived donors that had more naive CD4+ cells and higher diversity than aged donors. Naive T cell percentage showed a strong correlation with the diversity of TCR beta. Unsorted PBMCs ruled out conclusive naive versus antigen-experienced comparison.

Combining a sample-barcoded 5' primer with a J-beta primer mix, a second PCR ran for about 7 to 11 cycles. TCRdb re-derived calls from the 5' RACE reads in MiXCR, one entry per CDR3 protein. The sample lists 650,000 or so distinct CDR3 sequences; 52% were seen once. Of note for this clonotype: What it recognizes is unknown. A much larger clone differs from this one at a single base, so this may be a read error.

Germline CDR1 and CDR2: ENHRY and SYGVKD. The CDR3 sequence is 13 residues long. The sequence derives from a woman of 80 years or more in good health. The chain is built from TRBV10-3 and TRBJ2-3, with 8 bases that match TRBD1. The sample consisted of blood. CDR3 sequence (DNA): TGTGCCATCAGTGGGCAGGGGGCAGATATGCAGTATTTT. Translation: CAISGQGADMQYF.